Reported below is one T cell receptor (beta chain). The target antigen is unknown. Terminally differentiated effector memory CD45RA+ cells were excluded by CCR7 positive selection of CD45RO-negative cells. Researchers ran the assay at a deep level. Generated by immunoSEQ multiplex PCR, the TCRdb table keeps only in-frame clones and is missing some. The table has about 2.2 million clones, more than 85% seen once; the top ten hold under 2%. The data are from a study of shared clonotypes between healthy human individuals. General study results and limits: Richness estimates generally favored naive over memory subsets. Genetic and exposure-history diversity was limited by the few donors.

This CDR3 region has 14 residues. Trimming took 10 bases from V and 5 from J; bases not matched to a gene: 10. The germline CDR1 and CDR2 sequences are SNHLY and FYNNEI. This chain connects TRBV2 to TRBJ1-4; 7 nucleotides agree with TRBD1. The specimen sequenced was naive CD8+ T cells from PBMCs. The receptor was derived from a man younger than 35 in good health. Some clones in this sample may be carry-over from other donors' samples. The CDR3 sequence is CATWAGQINEKLFF. The CDR3 nucleotides read TGTGCCACCTGGGCGGGACAGATAAATGAAAAACTGTTTTTT.